Shown below are 18 T cell receptor beta chains from a single sample sequenced in a study of identical twins. From the 5' RACE reads, TCRdb called clonotypes with MiXCR, one entry per CDR3 protein. The sample lists about 240,000 distinct CDR3 sequences, about 12% seen once, with 4% in the top ten. These data were also filed under a second study, of yellow fever vaccine responses in identical twins.

The sample comprised memory (CD45RO+) T cells sorted from blood. Receptors were obtained from a young woman in good health.

V usage is TRBV20-1 and J usage is TRBJ1-1, with 7 nucleotides matching TRBD1. Germline CDR1 and CDR2: DFQATT and SNEGSKA (reference sequence). The CDR3 covers 14 residues. After removal of 0 bases from V and 4 bases from J, the junction contained 5 bases not matched to a gene. CDR3 region: CSARDGAGGTEAFF. CDR3 in DNA: TGCAGTGCTAGAGATGGGGCAGGGGGCACTGAAGCTTTCTTT.

This clonotype has ten or more counts. This chain connects TRBV11-2 to TRBJ1-2; D possibly corresponds to TRBD1 (6 bases). Germline V CDR1 and CDR2: SGHAT, FQNNGV. V was pared by 6 bases and J by 8 bases, with 16 bases between. This CDR3 comprises 13 residues. DNA of the CDR3: TGTGCCAGCAGACAAAAACAGGGTGGCGGCTACACCTTC. This gives the protein CASRQKQGGGYTF. The variable domain in full, completed from reference TRBV11-2 and TRBJ1-2, reads EAGVAQSPRYKIIEKRQSVAFWCNPISGHATLYWYQQILGQGPKLLIQFQNNGVVDDSQLPKDRFSAERLKGVDSTLKIQPAKLEDSAVYLCASRQKQGGGYTFGSGTRLTVV.

As DNA, the CDR3 is TGTGCCAGCAGCCAAGTCGCAGGGGGCAATGAGCAGTTCTTC. Amino acid sequence: CASSQVAGGNEQFF. The V gene is TRBV14, the J gene TRBJ2-1, with 7 bases lining up with TRBD1. V dropped 1 base and J dropped 6; count of bases not matched to a gene: 3. Germline lookup yields CDR1 SGHDN and CDR2 FVKESK. This CDR3 is 14 amino acids long.

This rearrangement joins TRBV15 to TRBJ1-5; 7 positions match TRBD1. The CDR3 length is 14 residues. Germline trimming cut 8 bases from V and 6 bases from J; bases unmatched to any gene: 10. Germline CDR1 is LNHNV and CDR2 is YYDKDF (reference sequence). The CDR3 DNA reads TGTGCCACCGAAGGGGGGACAGTGGGTCAGCCCCAGCATTTT. This codes for CATEGGTVGQPQHF.

This sequence joins TRBV6-1 and TRBJ1-5; tentative D call: TRBD1 (5 bases). Trimming left V 6 bases short and J 2 bases short, with 14 bases between. Germline V gene sequence: CDR1 MNHNS, CDR2 SASEGT. The CDR3 spans 15 residues. The CDR3 reads CASRRDGRGNQPQHF. CDR3 in DNA: TGTGCCAGCAGAAGGGACGGAAGAGGCAATCAGCCCCAGCATTTT.

This clonotype has more than one count but fewer than ten. The chain is built from TRBV9 and TRBJ2-2; 11 nucleotides align to TRBD2. Germline V gives CDR1 SGDLS, CDR2 YYNGEE. With 5 bases clipped from V and 4 bases from J, the junction kept 7 bases outside the gene matches. CDR3 length: 16 amino acids. The CDR3 bases are TGTGCCAGCAGACCTACTAGCGGGGGACTCACCGGGGAGCTGTTTTTT. Its translation: CASRPTSGGLTGELFF.

In its sample, this clonotype was seen a few times. V gene TRBV7-9 combines with J gene TRBJ2-3; weak D call: TRBD2 (5 bases). Trimming shortened V by 3 bases and J by 6 bases, and 19 bases separated the two germline ends. Germline V gene data show CDR1 as SEHNR and CDR2 as FQNEAQ (reference sequence). The CDR3 length is 16 residues. CDR3 protein: CASSFGRLALEDTQYF. CDR3 nucleotide sequence: TGTGCCAGCAGCTTTGGTCGGCTAGCCTTAGAGGATACGCAGTATTTT. The variable domain in full, completed from reference TRBV7-9 and TRBJ2-3, reads DTGVSQNPRHKITKRGQNVTFRCDPISEHNRLYWYRQTLGQGPEFLTYFQNEAQLEKSRLLSDRFSAERPKGSFSTLEIQRTEQGDSAMYLCASSFGRLALEDTQYFGPGTRLTVL.

The chain carries TRBV12-3 or TRBV12-4 and TRBJ2-5; tentatively, D is TRBD1 (5 bases). V gave up 1 base and J gave up 0 bases, with 6 bases separating them. CDR3 size: 14 residues. CDR3 residues: CASSLVRDQETQYF. The CDR3 nucleotides are TGTGCCAGCAGTTTAGTCAGGGACCAAGAGACCCAGTACTTC.

This clonotype was detected a few times. The J gene is TRBJ2-2, the V gene TRBV7-2; no reliable D call. Germline V gene sequence: CDR1 SGHTA, CDR2 FQGNSA. Trimming left V 5 bases short and J 4 bases short, with 20 bases between. CDR3 length equals 17 residues. CDR3 nucleotide sequence: TGTGCCAGCAGCATAGTGTCCTCTGGTCTGACCACCGGGGAGCTGTTTTTT. Translated: CASSIVSSGLTTGELFF.

There are a few counts of this clonotype. The rearrangement uses TRBV7-2 and TRBJ2-5, with 7 bases identical to TRBD2. Unmatched junction bases numbered 2, after V lost 1 base and J lost 3 bases. The germline V gene has CDR1 SGHTA and CDR2 FQGNSA. This CDR3 is 14 amino acids long. The CDR3 reads CASSLDGGKETQYF. CDR3 sequence (DNA): TGTGCCAGCAGCTTAGACGGGGGGAAAGAGACCCAGTACTTC.

The chain carries TRBV12-3 or TRBV12-4 and TRBJ1-2; D might be TRBD1 (5 bases). This CDR3 has 14 amino acids. V shed 4 bases and J shed 3 bases, with 12 bases lying between them. For the CDR3, the DNA is TGTGCCAGCAGTTCTCAGGGATTTGACTATGGCTACACCTTC. Its translation: CASSSQGFDYGYTF.

The V call is TRBV6-1, the J call TRBJ2-3, with a weak D call TRBD2 (5 bases). The V gene's germline CDR1 is MNHNS and CDR2 SASEGT. This CDR3 region has 14 residues. V lost 8 bases to trimming and J lost 0 bases, with 12 bases between them. The CDR3 DNA reads TGTGCCAGCTCCACTAGTCTTAGCACAGATACGCAGTATTTT. Amino acids: CASSTSLSTDTQYF.

V usage is TRBV12-5 and J usage is TRBJ1-1; no reliable D call. Germline CDR1 LGHNT, CDR2 FRNRAP. Trimming removed 6 bases at V and 10 bases at J, with 12 bases between. The CDR3 spans 11 residues. The CDR3 here is CASGGGWRAFF. CDR3 nucleotides: TGTGCTAGTGGCGGAGGGTGGCGAGCTTTCTTT.

The gene calls are TRBV5-1 and TRBJ1-2; weak D call: TRBD1 (5 bases). The CDR3 loop spans 16 amino acids. V lost 3 bases to trimming and J lost 1 base, with 16 bases between them. Germline loops: CDR1 SGHRS, CDR2 YFSETQ. CDR3 sequence reads: CASSSGGTAVNYGYTF. DNA for the CDR3: TGCGCCAGCAGCTCAGGAGGGACCGCCGTTAACTATGGCTACACCTTC.

This clonotype showed up many times. The chain couples TRBV14 to TRBJ2-2; TRBD1 is a possible D gene (5 bases). V gave up 4 bases and J gave up 5 bases, with 11 bases separating them. The germline V gene has CDR1 SGHDN and CDR2 FVKESK. This CDR3 has 14 amino acids. This CDR3 reads CASSLRTGTGELFF. The CDR3 DNA reads as TGTGCCAGCAGCCTACGTACAGGTACCGGGGAGCTGTTTTTT.

Many counts were recorded for this clonotype. V usage is TRBV18 and J usage is TRBJ2-7, with a possible D match to TRBD1 (6 bases). The germline CDR1 and CDR2 sequences are KGHSH and LQKENI. CDR3 size: 13 residues. Trimming stripped 3 bases from V and 5 bases from J, with 11 bases between. Here the CDR3 reads CASSPRGENEQYF. CDR3 nucleotide sequence: TGTGCCAGCTCACCCAGGGGAGAAAACGAGCAGTACTTC. Filled out from reference TRBV18 and TRBJ2-7, the complete variable domain reads NAGVMQNPRHLVRRRGQEARLRCSPMKGHSHVYWYRQLPEEGLKFMVYLQKENIIDESGMPKERFSAEFPKEGPSILRIQQVVRGDSAAYFCASSPRGENEQYFGPGTRLTVT.

The chain joins TRBV29-1 to TRBJ1-6; the match to TRBD1 covers 7 bases. J lost 17 bases, V lost 3 bases, and 7 bases had no gene match. There are 11 residues in the CDR3. The germline gives CDR1 SQVTM, CDR2 ANQGSEA. DNA for the CDR3: TGCAGCGTTGAGTACAGGGGTCGCTTCCACTTT. Translation: CSVEYRGRFHF.

In its sample, this clonotype was seen many times. The rearrangement links TRBV29-1 to TRBJ2-3; a possible D gene is TRBD1 (6 bases). Trimming took 2 bases from V and 2 from J, leaving 11 bases between them. The length of the CDR3 is 14 residues. Germline-derived CDR1 and CDR2 are SQVTM and ANQGSEA. The CDR3 DNA reads TGCAGCGTTGAACCAGGGGCCTACACAGATACGCAGTATTTT. Amino acid sequence: CSVEPGAYTDTQYF.